This T cell receptor (beta chain) was captured by sequencing in a study of identical twins. General study findings and limits: Twin-shared out-of-frame alpha sequences were enriched for low generation probability.

This clonotype appeared a few times. As yet, its antigen is unknown. Template switching added a universal primer site; cDNA carried unique molecular identifiers. TCRdb fed the 5' RACE reads into MiXCR, producing one record per CDR3 protein. Among 1.5 million to 2 million distinct CDR3 sequences listed, less than 35% were seen once. This CDR3 has 14 amino acids. Germline V lookup: CDR1 MGHDK, CDR2 SYGVNS. The germline V and J ends were trimmed by 5 bases and 4 bases, with 9 bases remaining between them. The chain couples TRBV25-1 to TRBJ1-6; tentatively, D is TRBD1 (6 bases). The origin of this receptor is a newborn girl in good health. The sequencing sample was made of cord blood. The CDR3 coding sequence is TGTGCCAGCAGTCGAGGGGGGTATAATTCACCCCTCCACTTT. It yields the protein CASSRGGYNSPLHF. Full variable domain (outside the CDR3, taken from reference TRBV25-1 and TRBJ1-6): EADIYQTPRYLVIGTGKKITLECSQTMGHDKMYWYQQDPGMELHLIHYSYGVNSTEKGDLSSESTVSRIRTEHFPLTLESARPSHTSQYLCASSRGGYNSPLHFGNGTRLTVT.